Shown below are 10 T cell receptor beta chains from a single sample sequenced in a study of blood T cell repertoires in COVID-19. Repertoires were generated with immunoSEQ multiplex PCR, while TCRdb's copy carries only in-frame clones and drops some. This table has roughly 670,000 clones, approximately 90% appearing once. Sequencing used peripheral blood. The receptor set was obtained from a woman aged 18-29 years with acute or convalescent COVID-19.

The gene calls are TRBV7-2 and TRBJ1-2; TRBD1 aligns across 7 bases. The length of the CDR3 is 15 residues. Germline V gene lookup returns CDR1 SGHTA and CDR2 FQGNSA. Germline trimming cut 5 bases from V and 6 bases from J; bases unmatched to any gene: 12. CDR3 region: CASSTPGGQVDGYTF. CDR3 coding DNA: TGTGCCAGCAGCACGCCTGGTGGACAGGTGGATGGCTACACCTTC.

The chain has TRBV15 and TRBJ2-2; D perhaps matches TRBD1 (5 bases). Germline values: CDR1 LNHNV, CDR2 YYDKDF (reference sequence). The CDR3 sequence is 16 residues long. The ends were cut back, 0 bases at V and 4 bases at J, with 12 bases in the middle. CDR3 loop: CATSRDRRAGTGELFF. The CDR3 DNA reads as TGTGCCACCAGCAGAGATCGCAGGGCTGGCACCGGGGAGCTGTTTTTT.

This chain links TRBV4-1 with TRBJ1-3; weak D call: TRBD1 (6 bases). The CDR3 contains 16 residues. V was pared by 1 base and J by 7 bases, with 17 bases between. The germline CDR1 and CDR2 sequences are MGHRA and YSYEKL. CDR3 residues: CASSQGAASTGNTIYF. The CDR3, as DNA: TGCGCCAGCAGCCAAGGCGCGGCCTCAACAGGGAACACCATATATTTT.

The V call is TRBV10-1, the J call TRBJ2-7; no clear D. The CDR3 loop spans 12 amino acids. With 7 bases removed from V and 1 base from J, the gap between germline ends came to 8 bases. Germline loops: CDR1 WNHNN, CDR2 SYGVQD (reference sequence). For the CDR3, the DNA is TGCGCCAGCATGAAGGAGTCCTACGAGCAGTACTTC. This gives the protein CASMKESYEQYF.

In this sample, this clone turned up once. The chain couples TRBV4-1 to TRBJ1-2, with D perhaps matching TRBD1 (5 bases). Germline V gene sequence: CDR1 MGHRA, CDR2 YSYEKL. V lost 1 base to trimming and J lost 0 bases, with 12 bases between them. The CDR3 is 16 amino acids. The DNA of the CDR3 is TGCGCCAGCAGCCAAGTCCCAGGGCATACTAACTATGGCTACACCTTC. Protein sequence: CASSQVPGHTNYGYTF.

This rearrangement joins TRBV7-4 to TRBJ1-3; TRBD1 matches 9 bases. The J segment lost 2 bases and the V segment lost 4 bases, leaving 9 bases of the junction unmatched. Per the germline V gene, CDR1 is SGHVT and CDR2 is SQSDAQ. The CDR3 spans 17 residues. CDR3 in DNA: TGTGCCAGCAGCTCCCCGCCCCGGGACAGGGCTGGAAACACCATATATTTT. It specifies CASSSPPRDRAGNTIYF.

The chain has TRBV11-1 and TRBJ1-1; D unclear. V lost 3 bases, J lost 2 bases, and 10 bases lay in between. Germline assignment: CDR1 SGHAT and CDR2 FQDESV (reference sequence). This CDR3 spans 14 amino acids. Here the CDR3 reads CASSLGRTNTEAFF. CDR3 DNA: TGTGCCAGCAGCTTGGGCAGAACCAACACTGAAGCTTTCTTT.

V usage is TRBV9 and J usage is TRBJ1-2; TRBD1 might be the D (6 bases). V lost 2 bases and J 5 bases, leaving 13 bases between the germline ends. This CDR3 has 14 amino acids. Germline lookup yields CDR1 SGDLS and CDR2 YYNGEE. CDR3 residues: CASSVPGELYGYTF. CDR3 in DNA: TGTGCCAGCAGCGTCCCAGGGGAGTTATATGGCTACACCTTC.

The rearrangement joins TRBV7-2 to TRBJ1-6; D unclear. The CDR3 totals 16 residues. The V gene lost 1 base and the J gene lost 2 bases, with 9 bases spanning the gap. Germline CDR1 and CDR2: SGHTA and FQGNSA. CDR3 in amino acids: CASSLGGRTYNSPLHF. The CDR3 DNA reads TGTGCCAGCAGCTTAGGCGGCAGAACCTATAATTCACCCCTCCACTTT.

The rearrangement joins TRBV25-1 to TRBJ2-3; 8 bases map to TRBD1. Germline CDR1 reads MGHDK; CDR2 reads SYGVNS. The CDR3 sequence is 14 residues long. V dropped 6 bases and J dropped 2; count of bases not matched to a gene: 4. CDR3 nucleotide sequence: TGTGCCAGCAGAAGCAGGGGGCCCACAGATACGCAGTATTTT. Translation: CASRSRGPTDTQYF.